Below, one TCR beta chain is given with its context. What it recognizes is unknown. The data were taken from a study of CD8+ T cells in alopecia areata. Findings of the study overall: Expanded CD8+ clones among the top 100, as well as scalp clonality, were significantly decreased by tofacitinib.

Noted treatment: oral pan-JAK inhibitor, 5-10 mg twice daily. Individuals with alopecia areata gave both lesional scalp punch biopsies and peripheral blood for collection. It was cDNA, reverse transcribed from extracted RNA, that served as the sequencing template. Here immunoSEQ multiplex PCR was the method, and the copy in TCRdb shows in-frame clones only, minus some. Of 150,000 to 200,000 clones in the sample, around three fifths are singletons; the top ten hold approximately 1.3%. The clonotype originates from a human donor with alopecia areata. The sequencing here drew on CD4+ T cells sorted from blood, taken around week 50, from a patient treated with tofacitinib.

DNA for the CDR3: TGTGCCAGCAGTGAACGGACCGAACTTCTCCACTTT. Protein product: CASSERTELLHF. The chain joins TRBV6-1 to TRBJ1-6; D is ambiguous. V gave up 2 bases and J gave up 16 bases, with 12 bases separating them. The CDR3 is 12 amino acids. Germline V lookup: CDR1 MNHNS, CDR2 SASEGT.